These 32 T cell receptor beta chains originate from one sample sequenced in a study of vaccination effects on CD4 cells after COVID-19. Using viral peptide pools, the ViraFEST assay grew out antigen-specific CD4+ T cells prior to sequencing. Cultured cells yielded isolated CD4+ T cells after less than 11 days. According to the study, vaccine recipients showed no prior SARS-CoV-2 infection and negative nucleocapsid antibodies. The protocol was immunoSEQ multiplex PCR, while the TCRdb copy is restricted to in-frame clones and leaves out a portion. Among tens of thousands of clones, about 78% were seen once, and the ten largest hold under 12%. These receptors have no identified antigens. Here the sequenced sample was CD4+ T cells from PBMCs cultured with SARS-CoV-2 spike peptides, taken before COVID-19 vaccination. The receptors were sampled from a human donor who received a COVID-19 vaccine.

This clone was seen only once. The chain is built from TRBV5-8 and TRBJ2-5; the D gene is possibly TRBD1 (6 bases). CDR3 length equals 14 residues. Germline assignment: CDR1 SGHTS and CDR2 YDEGEE. With 5 bases removed from V and 3 bases from J, the gap between germline ends came to 14 bases. CDR3 amino acids: CASRRTGSEETQYF. CDR3 sequence (DNA): TGTGCCAGCAGGCGTACAGGGTCAGAAGAGACCCAGTACTTC. Together with reference TRBV5-8 and TRBJ2-5, the CDR3 gives the full variable domain: EAGVTQSPTHLIKTRGQQATLRCSPISGHTSVYWYQQALGLGLQFLLWYDEGEERNRGNFPPRFSGRQFPNYSSELNVNALELEDSALYLCASRRTGSEETQYFGPGTRLLVL.

CDR3 in amino acids: CSVVKGKTYEQYV. In nucleotides, the CDR3 is TGCAGCGTTGTGAAAGGAAAGACCTACGAGCAGTACGTC. The J gene is TRBJ2-7, the V gene TRBV29-1; D unresolved. Germline V gives CDR1 SQVTM, CDR2 ANQGSEA. The CDR3 extends over 13 amino acids. V shed 4 bases and J shed 2 bases, with 12 bases lying between them.

This clone was counted a few times. V and J are TRBV5-6 and TRBJ1-2, with 11 positions matching TRBD1. Looked up from germline, CDR1 is SGHDT and CDR2 is YYEEEE. CDR3 length: 15 residues. Trimming removed 5 bases from V and 4 bases from J; junction bases left unmatched: 7. CDR3 loop: CASRGTGGNFYGYTF. Written as DNA, the CDR3 is TGTGCCAGCAGAGGGACAGGGGGAAATTTCTATGGCTACACCTTC.

This clone was counted between two and nine times. The chain couples TRBV6-1 to TRBJ1-6; D not resolved. CDR1 is MNHNS, CDR2 SASEGT, per germline. This CDR3 contains 14 residues. V was shortened by 1 base and J by 7 bases, with 8 bases between the two germline ends. The CDR3 region is CASSEVFGNSPLHF. The CDR3 DNA sequence: TGTGCCAGCAGTGAAGTTTTTGGGAATTCACCCCTCCACTTT.

This clone was recorded a few times. J is TRBJ2-7 and V is TRBV5-5, with D maybe TRBD1 (5 bases). The CDR3 consists of 14 residues. CDR1 and CDR2 from the germline V gene are SGHKS and YYEKEE (reference sequence). Trimming removed 4 bases from V and 3 bases from J, with 14 bases in between. CDR3 amino acids: CASSPALGHYEQYV. The CDR3 DNA reads as TGTGCCAGCAGCCCGGCATTGGGGCACTACGAGCAGTACGTC.

This clone was seen a handful of times. The chain couples TRBV7-9 to TRBJ1-3, with TRBD1 matching over 7 bases. The trim removed 1 base at V and 3 bases at J, leaving 15 bases unmatched. Germline V gene sequence: CDR1 SEHNR, CDR2 FQNEAQ (reference sequence). The CDR3 runs to 19 residues. CDR3 protein: CASSLGVGQPQTYGNTIYF. The CDR3 DNA is TGTGCCAGCAGCTTAGGGGTGGGACAGCCACAGACCTATGGAAACACCATATATTTT.

The rearrangement uses TRBV11-2 and TRBJ1-4; no definite D call. Trimming stripped 3 bases from V and 4 bases from J, with 15 bases between. Germline CDR1 SGHAT, CDR2 FQNNGV. The CDR3 sequence is 16 residues long. The CDR3 protein is CASSFGSRALNEKLFF. In DNA, the CDR3 is TGTGCCAGCAGCTTCGGCTCAAGGGCACTTAATGAAAAACTGTTTTTT.

The V gene is TRBV7-8, the J gene TRBJ2-3, with 7 positions matching TRBD1. J gave up 6 bases and V 6 bases, and 12 bases lay outside the gene matches. The length of the CDR3 is 15 residues. Germline CDR1 SGHVS, CDR2 FQNEAQ. CDR3 amino acids: CASRENEGRGDTQYF. The CDR3 DNA sequence: TGTGCCAGCAGGGAAAATGAGGGCAGGGGGGATACGCAGTATTTT.

This clone was seen only once. The rearrangement joins TRBV10-3 to TRBJ2-3; 12 positions match TRBD2. Germline CDR1 and CDR2: ENHRY and SYGVKD. Losses at the gene ends were 5 bases for V and 3 bases for J; bases not matched to a gene: 6. The length of the CDR3 is 16 residues. In DNA form, the CDR3 reads TGTGCCATCAGTAGGCTAGCGGGGGGGCCAACAGATACGCAGTATTTT. Translation gives CAISRLAGGPTDTQYF.

The chain is built from TRBV5-1 and TRBJ2-3; D unclear. The germline gives CDR1 SGHRS, CDR2 YFSETQ. Trimming cost V 0 bases and J 0 bases, with 5 bases left between them. CDR3 length: 14 residues. In nucleotides, the CDR3 is TGCGCCAGCAGCTTGGGAACTAGCACAGATACGCAGTATTTT. Translation: CASSLGTSTDTQYF.

V is TRBV27 and J is TRBJ2-3; TRBD2 agrees at 14 bases. The V and J ends lost 5 bases and 5 bases, in that order; junction bases with no gene match: 6. CDR1 is MNHEY, CDR2 SMNVEV, per germline (reference sequence). This CDR3 has 16 amino acids. The CDR3 spells CASSRLAGGLRDTQYF. As DNA, the CDR3 is TGTGCCAGCAGTCGACTAGCGGGGGGGCTTAGAGATACGCAGTATTTT.

The rearrangement uses TRBV19 and TRBJ1-2; D gene uncertain. V gave up 4 bases and J gave up 0 bases, with 15 bases separating them. The CDR3 is 16 residues long. Germline CDR1 and CDR2: LNHDA and SQIVND (reference sequence). The CDR3 sequence: CASSTSAGSTNYGYTF. The CDR3 DNA reads as TGTGCCAGTAGTACATCCGCGGGCTCAACTAACTATGGCTACACCTTC. Based on the CDR3 plus reference TRBV19 and TRBJ1-2, the full variable domain is DGGITQSPKYLFRKEGQNVTLSCEQNLNHDAMYWYRQDPGQGLRLIYYSQIVNDFQKGDIAEGYSVSREKKESFPLTVTSAQKNPTAFYLCASSTSAGSTNYGYTFGSGTRLTVV.

The chain employs TRBV7-2 and TRBJ1-5; TRBD1 matches 9 bases. V lost 5 bases and J lost 5; bases outside the gene matches: 10. Germline assignment: CDR1 SGHTA and CDR2 FQGNSA. The CDR3 contains 16 residues. DNA for the CDR3: TGTGCCAGCAGCCCTAGGGGGACAGGGTTTGATCAGCCCCAGCATTTT. This sequence encodes CASSPRGTGFDQPQHF.

This clone was seen more than once but under ten times. V and J are TRBV24-1 and TRBJ2-1; 7 bases are shared with TRBD1. CDR1 KGHDR and CDR2 SFDVKD come from the germline V gene. With V trimmed by 2 bases and J by 4 bases, 7 bases remained unmatched. The CDR3 loop spans 16 amino acids. CDR3 residues: CATSDSTRGRYNEQFF. The CDR3 DNA follows: TGTGCCACCAGTGATTCTACGAGGGGGCGATACAATGAGCAGTTCTTC.

The J gene is TRBJ1-4, the V gene TRBV3-1 (or the pseudogene TRBV3-2), with D perhaps TRBD1 (5 bases). The CDR3 has 14 amino acids. The V and J ends lost 3 bases and 7 bases respectively, with 12 bases between them. Per the germline V gene, CDR1 is LGHDT and CDR2 is YNNKEL (reference sequence). This chain's CDR3 is CASSQGGAIEKLFF. The DNA of the CDR3 is TGTGCCAGCAGCCAGGGAGGGGCCATTGAAAAACTGTTTTTT.

The chain recombines TRBV19 with TRBJ2-3, with 8 bases fitting TRBD2. The germline V gene has CDR1 LNHDA and CDR2 SQIVND (reference sequence). This CDR3 is built from 18 residues. With 10 bases clipped from V and 0 bases from J, the junction kept 18 bases outside the gene matches. CDR3: CATTTRRGGYTSTDTQYF. The CDR3 DNA is TGTGCCACCACTACTCGGCGCGGGGGGTACACTAGCACAGATACGCAGTATTTT.

The V and J genes are TRBV7-3 and TRBJ2-3, with D unclear. Deletions cut 3 bases from V and 1 base from J, with 11 bases between. CDR1 SGHTA and CDR2 FQGTGA come from the germline V gene. The CDR3 has 15 amino acids. DNA of the CDR3: TGTGCCAGCAGCTTGGTGGGATTAGGCACAGATACGCAGTATTTT. Its protein is CASSLVGLGTDTQYF.

DNA of the CDR3: TGCGCCAGCAGCTTGTTCTGGGACAGTGGCGACACTGAAGCTTTCTTT. Translating gives CASSLFWDSGDTEAFF. This chain links TRBV5-1 with TRBJ1-1, with 7 nucleotides matching TRBD1. CDR1 and CDR2 (germline): SGHRS, YFSETQ. The CDR3 has 16 residues. The V segment lost 1 base and the J segment 3 bases; nucleotides outside the gene matches: 9.

V usage is TRBV29-1 and J usage is TRBJ2-7; D remains ambiguous. This CDR3 contains 12 residues. Trimming shortened V by 1 base and J by 4 bases, and 8 bases separated the two germline ends. Germline V gene data show CDR1 as SQVTM and CDR2 as ANQGSEA. The CDR3 DNA is TGCAGCGTTGAAGTAGGGCCTTACGAGCAGTACGTC. Translated: CSVEVGPYEQYV.

The chain joins TRBV5-6 to TRBJ2-1, with D hard to call. Looked up from germline, CDR1 is SGHDT and CDR2 is YYEEEE. V was shortened by 8 bases and J by 9 bases, with 15 bases between the two germline ends. The CDR3 length is 12 residues. In nucleotides, the CDR3 is TGTGCCAGTTCGCGCGACGTGAGTGAGCAGTTCTTC. This sequence encodes CASSRDVSEQFF.

V usage is TRBV5-1 and J usage is TRBJ2-6, with 7 bases aligning to TRBD2. The CDR3 has 16 amino acids. Losses at the gene ends were 4 bases for V and 4 bases for J; bases not matched to a gene: 8. Germline CDR1 is SGHRS and CDR2 is YFSETQ. Here the CDR3 DNA reads TGCGCCAGCAGCCCCCTAGCGGCGTGGGGGGCCAACGTCCTGACTTTC. This codes for CASSPLAAWGANVLTF.

The chain joins TRBV6-1 to TRBJ2-3, with 10 bases fitting TRBD2. Germline V gives CDR1 MNHNS, CDR2 SASEGT. With 4 bases clipped from V and 5 bases from J, the junction kept 12 bases outside the gene matches. CDR3 length: 17 residues. CDR3 coding DNA: TGTGCCAGCAGTGGGGTCCAGGCTAGCGGGGGTGGAGATACGCAGTATTTT. Amino acid sequence: CASSGVQASGGGDTQYF.

This clone was seen once. The J gene is TRBJ1-2, the V gene TRBV20-1; D perhaps matches TRBD1 (6 bases). Looked up from germline, CDR1 is DFQATT and CDR2 is SNEGSKA (reference sequence). V was cut by 3 bases and J by 8 bases, with 16 bases left in between. This CDR3 is built from 13 residues. CDR3 DNA: TGCAGTGCTAGTGTTTCACAGGGCTTCGGCTACACCTTC. Protein sequence: CSASVSQGFGYTF.

The DNA for the CDR3 is TGTGCCAGCAGCTATCGAGGGAGGGGGGGTCAAGAGACCCAGTACTTC. This translates into CASSYRGRGGQETQYF. This chain links TRBV7-2 with TRBJ2-5, with D maybe TRBD2 (7 bases). V gave up 4 bases and J gave up 2 bases, with 17 bases separating them. CDR3 length equals 16 residues. CDR1 is SGHTA and CDR2 is FQGNSA in the germline V gene.

The V and J genes are TRBV23-1 and TRBJ2-1; 12 bases are shared with TRBD2. TRBV23-1 is annotated as an ORF whose role is uncertain. The CDR3 is 19 amino acids. Trimming at V came to 0 bases and at J to 7 bases, leaving 13 bases not matched to a gene. CDR3 nucleotides: TGCGCCAGCAGTCAATCGCAGAATGCTAGCGGGGGGGCCTTGAATGAGCAGTTCTTC. This gives the protein CASSQSQNASGGALNEQFF.

V usage is TRBV7-8 and J usage is TRBJ1-4; weak D call: TRBD1 (5 bases). The CDR3 has 15 residues. Germline CDR1 reads SGHVS; CDR2 reads FQNEAQ. Trimming cost V 2 bases and J 7 bases, with 14 bases left between them. The CDR3 spells CASSLLGLFGEKLFF. CDR3 DNA sequence: TGTGCCAGCAGCTTACTGGGACTTTTTGGTGAAAAACTGTTTTTT.

The CDR3 reads CASGENTEAFF. The CDR3 DNA reads TGTGCCAGCGGGGAGAACACTGAAGCTTTCTTT. The V and J genes are TRBV6-5 and TRBJ1-1, with unresolved D. Looked up from germline, CDR1 is MNHEY and CDR2 is SVGAGI. Trimming removed 8 bases from V and 1 base from J, with 5 bases in between. The CDR3 loop spans 11 amino acids.

The V and J genes are TRBV9 and TRBJ2-5, with 12 bases aligning to TRBD2. Germline V CDR1 and CDR2: SGDLS, YYNGEE. The J segment lost 2 bases and the V segment lost 4 bases, leaving 12 bases of the junction unmatched. The CDR3 extends over 18 amino acids. This chain's CDR3 is CASSPPVGTSGQQETQYF. CDR3 bases: TGTGCCAGCAGCCCCCCTGTTGGGACTAGCGGGCAGCAAGAGACCCAGTACTTC.

The V and J genes are TRBV24-1 and TRBJ1-2; 8 positions agree with TRBD1. CDR3 size: 17 residues. V was pared by 3 bases and J by 8 bases, with 16 bases of the junction left unmatched. CDR1 and CDR2 (germline): KGHDR, SFDVKD. The CDR3 protein is CATSDMMTGEDLVGYTF. The CDR3 DNA sequence: TGTGCCACCAGTGATATGATGACAGGGGAGGACCTAGTGGGCTACACCTTC.

The chain is built from TRBV5-1 and TRBJ2-5; D might be TRBD2 (5 bases). CDR3 size: 14 residues. Trimming cost V 1 base and J 2 bases, with 9 bases left between them. From germline, CDR1 is SGHRS and CDR2 YFSETQ. In DNA form, the CDR3 reads TGCGCCAGCAGCTTGCACGCGGGTCAAGAGACCCAGTACTTC. It specifies CASSLHAGQETQYF.

The J gene is TRBJ1-6, the V gene TRBV5-8; tentative D call: TRBD1 (5 bases). V dropped 6 bases and J dropped 9 bases, with 16 bases sitting between them. This CDR3 has 14 residues. The germline V gene encodes CDR1 SGHTS and CDR2 YDEGEE. This chain's CDR3 is CASNLRAGISPLHF. The CDR3 region has the DNA TGTGCCAGCAACCTCCGGGCAGGGATTTCACCCCTCCACTTT.

This rearrangement joins TRBV5-4 to TRBJ1-2; no clear D gene. The V gene's germline CDR1 is SGHNT and CDR2 YYREEE (reference sequence). The V gene lost 0 bases and the J gene lost 5 bases, with 8 bases spanning the gap. This CDR3 is 13 amino acids long. The CDR3 region is CASSLEGVYGYTF. In nucleotides, the CDR3 is TGTGCCAGCAGCTTGGAGGGAGTGTATGGCTACACCTTC.